The rows below give T cell receptor beta chains drawn from one sample of a study of T cell responses to AZD1222 COVID-19 vaccine. Profiled with immunoSEQ multiplex PCR; TCRdb holds only in-frame clones, not every one. The sample holds 100,000 to 150,000 clones, around 83% seen once. This sample comprised peripheral blood, obtained 28 days after the second AZD1222 dose. The receptors shown here come from an adult who received the AZD1222 COVID-19 vaccine. Both conserved end residues are part of each CDR3. The order of the fields is V gene, J gene, D gene, clone size, CDR3 DNA, CDR3 protein. D genes are given only for firm matches. Rows may omit the clone size; those that give it use once, few, many or a size class.

v_call: TRBV5-4; j_call: TRBJ1-5; d_call: NA; clone_size: NA; cdr3_nt: TGTGCCAGCAGGGTCGGACGACAGGACCCTAGCAATCAGCCCCAGCATTTT; cdr3_aa: CASRVGRQDPSNQPQHF
v_call: TRBV6-4; j_call: TRBJ1-1; d_call: NA; clone_size: NA; cdr3_nt: TGTGCCAGCAGTGACCAGGGCCTGAACACTGAAGCTTTCTTT; cdr3_aa: CASSDQGLNTEAFF
v_call: TRBV12-2; j_call: TRBJ1-5; d_call: NA; clone_size: NA; cdr3_nt: TGTGCAAGTCGCTTAGGCGCAGGCTGGGATTGCAATCAGCCCCAGCATTTT; cdr3_aa: CASRLGAGWDCNQPQHF
v_call: TRBV2; j_call: TRBJ2-5; d_call: NA; clone_size: NA; cdr3_nt: TGTGCCAGCAACTACGAAGAGACCCAGTACTTC; cdr3_aa: CASNYEETQYF
v_call: TRBV11-2; j_call: TRBJ2-5; d_call: NA; clone_size: few; cdr3_nt: TGTGCCAGCAGCCTCCGGGACTGGCAAGAGACCCAGTACTTC; cdr3_aa: CASSLRDWQETQYF
v_call: TRBV12-5; j_call: TRBJ2-2; d_call: TRBD1; clone_size: NA; cdr3_nt: TGTGCTAGTGGTTTGTTTCGACAGGGGAACCGAGAAACCGGGGAGCTGTTTTTT; cdr3_aa: CASGLFRQGNRETGELFF
v_call: TRBV16; j_call: TRBJ1-5; d_call: NA; clone_size: few; cdr3_nt: TGTGCCAGCAGCCCGGGGGGGAATCAGCCCCAGCATTTT; cdr3_aa: CASSPGGNQPQHF
v_call: TRBV6-2/TRBV6-3; j_call: TRBJ1-1; d_call: TRBD1; clone_size: NA; cdr3_nt: TGTGCCAGCAGTCCCACAGGGAGGGGGCGGGGCACTGAAGCTTTCTTT; cdr3_aa: CASSPTGRGRGTEAFF
v_call: TRBV6-2/TRBV6-3; j_call: TRBJ2-6; d_call: NA; clone_size: NA; cdr3_nt: TGTGCCAGCAGTCCCCGGCCCTCTGGGGCCAACGTCCTGACTTTC; cdr3_aa: CASSPRPSGANVLTF
v_call: TRBV18; j_call: TRBJ1-2; d_call: NA; clone_size: once; cdr3_nt: TGTGCCAGCTCGGACGGTAGTAACTATGGCTACACCTTC; cdr3_aa: CASSDGSNYGYTF
v_call: TRBV16; j_call: TRBJ1-4; d_call: NA; clone_size: NA; cdr3_nt: TGTGCCAGCAGCCGGACGGGGCTTAATGAAAAACTGTTTTTT; cdr3_aa: CASSRTGLNEKLFF
v_call: TRBV2; j_call: TRBJ2-7; d_call: TRBD1; clone_size: NA; cdr3_nt: TGTGCCAGTCAGGGGGTCTCCTACGAGCAGTACTTC; cdr3_aa: CASQGVSYEQYF
v_call: TRBV18; j_call: TRBJ1-4; d_call: NA; clone_size: NA; cdr3_nt: TGTGCCAGCTCACCACGGAAGCCGGCGGATGCAACTAATGAAAAACTGTTTTTT; cdr3_aa: CASSPRKPADATNEKLFF
v_call: TRBV14; j_call: TRBJ2-3; d_call: NA; clone_size: few; cdr3_nt: TGTGCCAGCAGCCCCCGTTGGGAAGGGCGCACAGATACGCAGTATTTT; cdr3_aa: CASSPRWEGRTDTQYF
v_call: TRBV11-2; j_call: TRBJ1-1; d_call: NA; clone_size: NA; cdr3_nt: TGTGCCAGCAGCTTAGGGGACCCCACTCCCGGAGCTTTCTTT; cdr3_aa: CASSLGDPTPGAFF
v_call: TRBV5-6; j_call: TRBJ1-2; d_call: NA; clone_size: NA; cdr3_nt: TGTGCCAGCACCCCGAAGGGTTGGGGCTCTGGTGGCTACACCTTC; cdr3_aa: CASTPKGWGSGGYTF
v_call: TRBV29-1; j_call: TRBJ2-5; d_call: TRBD2; clone_size: NA; cdr3_nt: TGCAGCGTTGAAGAACGGCCAGCGGGGGCTATCTACCAAGAGACCCAGTACTTC; cdr3_aa: CSVEERPAGAIYQETQYF
v_call: TRBV19; j_call: TRBJ1-5; d_call: NA; clone_size: NA; cdr3_nt: TGTGCCAGTAGTATCTTGGACAATCAGCCCCAGCATTTT; cdr3_aa: CASSILDNQPQHF
v_call: TRBV11-2; j_call: TRBJ2-1; d_call: TRBD2; clone_size: NA; cdr3_nt: TGTGCCAGCAGCTTCCAAGCGGGGACCTACAATGAGCAGTTCTTC; cdr3_aa: CASSFQAGTYNEQFF
v_call: TRBV7-9; j_call: TRBJ2-2; d_call: NA; clone_size: NA; cdr3_nt: TGTGCCAGCAGCCCGACGCCGCGCTACCCTATGGGGACCGGGGAGCTGTTTTTT; cdr3_aa: CASSPTPRYPMGTGELFF
v_call: TRBV6-5; j_call: TRBJ1-6; d_call: NA; clone_size: NA; cdr3_nt: TGTGCCAGCAGTTACACCTATAATTCACCCCTCCACTTT; cdr3_aa: CASSYTYNSPLHF
v_call: TRBV7-2; j_call: TRBJ1-2; d_call: NA; clone_size: NA; cdr3_nt: TGTGCCAGCAGCTCACCGGGACGGACGAACTATGGCTACACCTTC; cdr3_aa: CASSSPGRTNYGYTF
v_call: TRBV6-6; j_call: TRBJ1-6; d_call: TRBD1; clone_size: once; cdr3_nt: TGTGCCAGCAGAGAGCCGGGACAGGATAATTCACCCCTCCACTTT; cdr3_aa: CASREPGQDNSPLHF
v_call: TRBV5-4; j_call: TRBJ1-1; d_call: NA; clone_size: NA; cdr3_nt: TGTGCCAGCAGCTTGTGGGGGACATCCGGTTGGAACACTGAAGCTTTCTTT; cdr3_aa: CASSLWGTSGWNTEAFF
v_call: TRBV10-3; j_call: TRBJ1-1; d_call: NA; clone_size: NA; cdr3_nt: TGTGCCATCAGAACGACGCAGAACACTGAAGCTTTCTTT; cdr3_aa: CAIRTTQNTEAFF
v_call: TRBV30; j_call: TRBJ1-4; d_call: NA; clone_size: NA; cdr3_nt: TGTGCCTGGGGGGCCAGGGGTGAAAAACTGTTTTTT; cdr3_aa: CAWGARGEKLFF
v_call: TRBV27; j_call: TRBJ1-1; d_call: NA; clone_size: NA; cdr3_nt: TGTGCCAGCCGACCGGGACACACGAACACTGAAGCTTTCTTT; cdr3_aa: CASRPGHTNTEAFF
v_call: TRBV28; j_call: TRBJ1-1; d_call: NA; clone_size: NA; cdr3_nt: TGTGCCAGCAGTCCCAAGACTGAAGCTTTCTTT; cdr3_aa: CASSPKTEAFF
v_call: TRBV6-2/TRBV6-3; j_call: TRBJ2-5; d_call: NA; clone_size: NA; cdr3_nt: TGTGCCAGCAGTTACGGGGCGCGGGGTGAGACCCAGTACTTC; cdr3_aa: CASSYGARGETQYF
v_call: TRBV7-2; j_call: TRBJ2-2; d_call: NA; clone_size: NA; cdr3_nt: TGTGCCAGCAGCTACGGGGCCACCGGGGAGCTGTTTTTT; cdr3_aa: CASSYGATGELFF
v_call: TRBV7-9; j_call: TRBJ1-2; d_call: NA; clone_size: NA; cdr3_nt: TGTGCCAGCAGCTTAGAGGGGCGCGTCAGCTATGGCTACACCTTC; cdr3_aa: CASSLEGRVSYGYTF
v_call: TRBV13; j_call: TRBJ1-1; d_call: NA; clone_size: once; cdr3_nt: TGTGCCAGCAGCCACAGACGGAACACTGAAGCTTTCTTT; cdr3_aa: CASSHRRNTEAFF
v_call: TRBV7-9; j_call: TRBJ2-3; d_call: TRBD1; clone_size: NA; cdr3_nt: TGTGCCAGCAGCCGGACAGGGGCCAGGGATACGCAGTATTTT; cdr3_aa: CASSRTGARDTQYF
v_call: TRBV7-9; j_call: TRBJ1-6; d_call: TRBD1; clone_size: NA; cdr3_nt: TGTGCCAGCAGCCACACGTGGGCAGGGGGCGCCGGTAATTCACCCCTCCACTTT; cdr3_aa: CASSHTWAGGAGNSPLHF
v_call: TRBV7-7; j_call: TRBJ2-5; d_call: NA; clone_size: NA; cdr3_nt: TGTGCCAGCAGCTTAGGCGGGGGCCCAAGGGAGACCCAGTACTTC; cdr3_aa: CASSLGGGPRETQYF